This is a list of T cell receptor beta chains from one sample in a study of CD8 T cell repertoires and HIV-1 epitope variants. These receptors' antigens are unknown. TCRdb keeps only in-frame clones here, not all; method: immunoSEQ multiplex PCR. The sample holds thousands of clones, 66% seen once. Material: cultured CD8+ T cells derived from PBMCs. The receptors here all came from a male donor with HIV. Each CDR3 is given with its conserved first and last residue. A D gene is named only where the DNA matches it firmly. Only part of the rows carry a size: once, few, many, or a class if the clone is expanded.

clone_size j_call v_call d_call cdr3_aa cdr3_nt
NA TRBJ1-1 TRBV7-9 TRBD1 CASSQTGNSEAFF TGTGCCAGCAGCCAGACAGGGAATTCTGAAGCTTTCTTT
hyperexpanded TRBJ2-5 TRBV13 NA CASSSAGIDQETQYF TGTGCCAGCAGCTCCGCCGGGATAGATCAAGAGACCCAGTACTTC
few TRBJ2-7 TRBV11-2 TRBD1 CASSLGDRPRDEQYF TGTGCCAGCAGCTTAGGGGACAGGCCTAGGGACGAGCAGTACTTC
NA TRBJ2-7 TRBV5-4 NA CASSWLGGEQYF TGTGCCAGCAGCTGGCTAGGGGGGGAGCAGTACTTC
once TRBJ1-5 TRBV27 NA CASSTSMGQGADQPQHF NA
few TRBJ2-2 TRBV9 NA CASSVARGGTNTGELFF TGTGCCAGCAGCGTAGCTAGGGGAGGAACGAACACCGGGGAGCTGTTTTTT
NA TRBJ2-1 TRBV5-1 NA CASSLRVPGRDRYNEQFF TGCGCCAGCAGCTTAAGGGTCCCGGGCAGGGATCGTTACAATGAGCAGTTCTTC
NA TRBJ2-1 TRBV7-9 TRBD1 CASRSGDRGNEQFF TGTGCCAGCAGGTCAGGGGACAGGGGCAATGAGCAGTTCTTC
NA TRBJ1-5 TRBV6-5 TRBD1 CASRSGQGKQPQHF TGTGCCAGCAGATCCGGACAGGGAAAACAGCCCCAGCATTTT
NA TRBJ2-7 TRBV16 NA CASSQSGTDAYEQYF TGTGCCAGCAGCCAGTCCGGGACTGACGCCTACGAGCAGTACTTC
few TRBJ2-7 TRBV4-2 TRBD2 CASSQLAGENEQYF TGTGCCAGCAGCCAACTAGCGGGAGAGAACGAGCAGTACTTC
NA TRBJ2-1 TRBV14 TRBD2 CASSQLAGGDWNEQFF TGTGCCAGCAGCCAGCTAGCGGGGGGCGATTGGAATGAGCAGTTCTTC
NA TRBJ1-5 TRBV25-1 NA CASSPRDSNQPQHF TGTGCCAGCAGCCCCCGGGACAGCAATCAGCCCCAGCATTTT
NA TRBJ2-7 TRBV6-1 TRBD1 CASSLTGSFTYEQYF TGTGCCAGCAGCCTGACAGGGTCATTTACCTACGAGCAGTACTTC
NA TRBJ2-1 TRBV6-6 TRBD2 CASSYGGSGRNEQFF TGTGCCAGCAGTTATGGAGGTAGCGGGAGAAATGAGCAGTTCTTC
NA TRBJ2-2 TRBV6-5 TRBD2 CASSYSAGGNTGELFF TGTGCCAGCAGTTACTCGGCGGGGGGGAACACCGGGGAGCTGTTTTTT
NA TRBJ1-5 TRBV6-1 NA CASSGGQGIHQPQHF TGTGCCAGCAGTGGGGGGCAGGGGATACATCAGCCCCAGCATTTT
NA TRBJ1-1 TRBV28 NA CATTWRGEGTEAFF TGTGCCACCACTTGGAGGGGCGAGGGAACTGAAGCTTTCTTT
NA TRBJ1-1 TRBV19 NA CASRYGNTEAFF TGTGCCAGTAGGTACGGGAACACTGAAGCTTTCTTT
few TRBJ2-5 TRBV7-9 NA CASSLLSSQETQYF TGTGCCAGCAGCTTATTAAGCAGCCAAGAGACCCAGTACTTC
once TRBJ2-2 TRBV2 TRBD1 CASNPGQVAPGELFF TGTGCCAGCAACCCGGGACAGGTCGCACCCGGGGAGCTGTTTTTT
NA TRBJ1-4 TRBV4-3 TRBD1 CASSQAGGAEEKLFF TGCGCCAGCAGCCAGGCAGGGGGCGCCGAGGAAAAACTGTTTTTT
NA TRBJ1-5 TRBV7-8 NA CASSLWSSDQPQHF TGTGCCAGCAGCTTATGGAGCTCCGATCAGCCCCAGCATTTT
medium-sized TRBJ1-1 TRBV28 NA CASSLLGSGEAFF TGTGCCAGCAGTTTATTGGGCTCGGGGGAAGCTTTCTTT
NA TRBJ1-1 TRBV4-3 NA CASSQDGGQGNTEAFF TGCGCCAGCAGCCAAGATGGGGGGCAGGGGAACACTGAAGCTTTCTTT
NA TRBJ2-7 TRBV7-9 NA CASSPPGGPYEQYF TGTGCCAGCAGCCCGCCCGGAGGGCCATACGAGCAGTACTTC
few TRBJ2-7 TRBV7-6 TRBD1 CASSPPGQGYEQYF TGTGCCAGCAGCCCACCGGGACAGGGCTACGAGCAGTACTTC
NA TRBJ2-7 TRBV9 NA CASSGNTGEQYF TGTGCCAGCAGCGGAAACACGGGAGAGCAGTACTTC
NA TRBJ2-1 TRBV7-8 TRBD2 CASSLRGLAGVGSYNEQFF TGTGCCAGCAGCTTAAGGGGACTAGCGGGAGTCGGATCCTACAATGAGCAGTTCTTC
NA TRBJ1-5 TRBV6-1 NA CASSETGQNNQPQHF TGTGCCAGCAGTGAAACTGGACAGAACAATCAGCCCCAGCATTTT
NA TRBJ2-5 TRBV11-2 NA CASSLAGQYQETQYF TGTGCCAGCAGCTTAGCGGGCCAGTACCAAGAGACCCAGTACTTC
NA TRBJ1-6 TRBV7-8 NA CASSLGRNSPLHF TGTGCCAGCAGCTTGGGTCGCAATTCACCCCTCCACTTT
once TRBJ2-7 TRBV27 TRBD2 CASSLILAGPYEQYF TGTGCCAGCAGTTTAATACTAGCGGGACCCTACGAGCAGTACTTC
NA TRBJ1-1 TRBV28 TRBD1 CASLRGTGGPEAFF TGTGCCAGCCTGCGAGGCACAGGGGGCCCTGAAGCTTTCTTT
NA TRBJ2-7 TRBV28 TRBD2 CASTEGLAGTYEQYF TGTGCCAGCACCGAAGGACTAGCGGGTACCTACGAGCAGTACTTC
NA TRBJ1-1 TRBV2 TRBD1 CASSVGTVHTEAFF TGTGCCAGCAGTGTGGGGACAGTGCACACTGAAGCTTTCTTT
NA TRBJ1-3 TRBV25-1 NA CASSDFGSSGNTIYF TGTGCCAGCAGTGATTTTGGCAGCTCTGGAAACACCATATATTTT
few TRBJ2-1 TRBV9 NA CASSVEKAGTNEQFF TGTGCCAGCAGCGTAGAGAAAGCGGGTACCAATGAGCAGTTCTTC
NA TRBJ2-1 TRBV4-1 TRBD2 CASSQGTSGGAKENEQFF TGCGCCAGCAGCCAAGGGACTAGCGGGGGGGCCAAGGAAAATGAGCAGTTCTTC